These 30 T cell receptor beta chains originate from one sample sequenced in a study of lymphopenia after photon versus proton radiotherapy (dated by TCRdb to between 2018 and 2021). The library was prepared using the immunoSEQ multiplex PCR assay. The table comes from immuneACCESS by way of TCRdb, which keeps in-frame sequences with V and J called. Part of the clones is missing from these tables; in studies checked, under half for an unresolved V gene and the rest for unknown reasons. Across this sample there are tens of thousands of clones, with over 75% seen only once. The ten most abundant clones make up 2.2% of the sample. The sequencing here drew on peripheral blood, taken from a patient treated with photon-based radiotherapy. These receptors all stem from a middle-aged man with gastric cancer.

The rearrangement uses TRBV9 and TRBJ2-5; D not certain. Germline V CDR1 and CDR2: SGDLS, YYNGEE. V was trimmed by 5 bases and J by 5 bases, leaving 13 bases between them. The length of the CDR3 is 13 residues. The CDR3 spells CASSWAPRETQYF. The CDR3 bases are TGTGCCAGCAGTTGGGCCCCTCGGGAGACCCAGTACTTC.

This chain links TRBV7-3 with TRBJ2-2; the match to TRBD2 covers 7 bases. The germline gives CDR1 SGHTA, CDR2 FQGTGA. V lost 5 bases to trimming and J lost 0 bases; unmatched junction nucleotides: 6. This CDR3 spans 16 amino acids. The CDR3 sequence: CASSPQLAPNTGELFF. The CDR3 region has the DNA TGTGCCAGCAGCCCCCAACTAGCGCCGAACACCGGGGAGCTGTTTTTT.

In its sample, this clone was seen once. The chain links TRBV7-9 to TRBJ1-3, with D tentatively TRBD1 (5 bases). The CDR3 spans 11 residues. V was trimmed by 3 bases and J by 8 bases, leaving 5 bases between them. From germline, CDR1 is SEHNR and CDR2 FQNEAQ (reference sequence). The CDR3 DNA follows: TGTGCCAGCAGCTTGGGGGACACCATATATTTT. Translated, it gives CASSLGDTIYF.

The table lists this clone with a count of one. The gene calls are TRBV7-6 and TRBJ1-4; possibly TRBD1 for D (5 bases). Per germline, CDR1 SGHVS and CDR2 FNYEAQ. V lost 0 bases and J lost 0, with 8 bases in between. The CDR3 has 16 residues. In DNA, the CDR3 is TGTGCCAGCAGCTTAGCCGGGGGGGCAACTAATGAAAAACTGTTTTTT. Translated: CASSLAGGATNEKLFF.

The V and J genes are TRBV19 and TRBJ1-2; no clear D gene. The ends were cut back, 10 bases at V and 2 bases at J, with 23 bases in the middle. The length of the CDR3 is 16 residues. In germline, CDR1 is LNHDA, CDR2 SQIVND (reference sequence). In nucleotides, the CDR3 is TGTGCCACCAAGGACTCGGGGAACATTCTCAACTATGGCTACACCTTC. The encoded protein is CATKDSGNILNYGYTF.

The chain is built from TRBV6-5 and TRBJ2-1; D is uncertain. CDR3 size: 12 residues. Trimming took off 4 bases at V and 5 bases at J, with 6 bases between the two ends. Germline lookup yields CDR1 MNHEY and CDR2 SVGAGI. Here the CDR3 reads CASSLRDNEQFF. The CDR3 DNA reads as TGTGCCAGCAGTTTACGGGACAATGAGCAGTTCTTC.

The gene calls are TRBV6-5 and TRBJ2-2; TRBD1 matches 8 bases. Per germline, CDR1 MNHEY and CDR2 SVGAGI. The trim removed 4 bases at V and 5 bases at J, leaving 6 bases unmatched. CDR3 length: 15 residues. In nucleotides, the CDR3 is TGTGCCAGCAGTTGGGGGACAGGATGGACCGGGGAGCTGTTTTTT. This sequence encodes CASSWGTGWTGELFF.

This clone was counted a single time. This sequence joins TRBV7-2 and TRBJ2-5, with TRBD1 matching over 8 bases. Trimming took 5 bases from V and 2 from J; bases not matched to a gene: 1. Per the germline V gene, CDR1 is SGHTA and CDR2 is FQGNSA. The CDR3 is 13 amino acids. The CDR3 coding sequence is TGTGCCAGCAGCAACAGGGGGCAAGAGACCCAGTACTTC. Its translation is CASSNRGQETQYF.

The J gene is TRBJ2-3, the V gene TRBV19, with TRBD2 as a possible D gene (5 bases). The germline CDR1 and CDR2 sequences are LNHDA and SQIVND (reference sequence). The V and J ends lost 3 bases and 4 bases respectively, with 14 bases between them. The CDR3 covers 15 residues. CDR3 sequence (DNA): TGTGCCAGTAGTATTGGAGGTCGAGACCCAGATACGCAGTATTTT. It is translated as CASSIGGRDPDTQYF.

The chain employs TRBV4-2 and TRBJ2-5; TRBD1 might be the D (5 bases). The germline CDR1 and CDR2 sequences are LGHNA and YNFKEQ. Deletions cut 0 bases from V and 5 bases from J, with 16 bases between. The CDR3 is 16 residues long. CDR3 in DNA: TGTGCCAGCAGCCAAGAGCCTAGGGGCACGCGGGAGACCCAGTACTTC. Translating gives CASSQEPRGTRETQYF.

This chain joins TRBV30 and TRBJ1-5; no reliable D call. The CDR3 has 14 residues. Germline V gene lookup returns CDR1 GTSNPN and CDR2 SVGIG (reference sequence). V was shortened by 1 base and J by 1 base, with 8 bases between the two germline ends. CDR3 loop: CAWSGAVSNQPQHF. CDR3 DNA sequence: TGTGCCTGGAGTGGGGCCGTGAGCAATCAGCCCCAGCATTTT.

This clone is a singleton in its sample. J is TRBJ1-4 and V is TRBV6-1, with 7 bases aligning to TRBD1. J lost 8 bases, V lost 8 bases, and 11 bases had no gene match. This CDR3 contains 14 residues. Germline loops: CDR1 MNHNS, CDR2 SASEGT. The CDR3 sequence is CASETTGMGEKLFF. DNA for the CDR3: TGTGCCAGCGAAACGACAGGGATGGGGGAAAAACTGTTTTTT.

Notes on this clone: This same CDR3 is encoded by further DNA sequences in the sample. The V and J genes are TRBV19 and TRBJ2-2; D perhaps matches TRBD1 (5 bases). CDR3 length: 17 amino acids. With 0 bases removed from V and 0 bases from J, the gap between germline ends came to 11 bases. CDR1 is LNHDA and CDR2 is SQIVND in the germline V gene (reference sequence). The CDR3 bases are TGTGCCAGTAGTATAGATCCGGGCAGGGCGAACACCGGGGAGCTGTTTTTT. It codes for CASSIDPGRANTGELFF.

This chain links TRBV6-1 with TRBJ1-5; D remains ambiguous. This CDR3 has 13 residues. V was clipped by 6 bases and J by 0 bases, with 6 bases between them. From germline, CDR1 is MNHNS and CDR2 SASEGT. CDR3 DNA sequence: TGTGCCAGCAGCGTGTATAGCAATCAGCCCCAGCATTTT. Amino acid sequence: CASSVYSNQPQHF.

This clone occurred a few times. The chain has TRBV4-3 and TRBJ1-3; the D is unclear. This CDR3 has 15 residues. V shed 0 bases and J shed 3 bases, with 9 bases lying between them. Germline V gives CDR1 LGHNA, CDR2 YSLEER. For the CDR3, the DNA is TGCGCCAGCAGCCAAGATCTGGGTTTTGGAAACACCATATATTTT. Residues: CASSQDLGFGNTIYF.

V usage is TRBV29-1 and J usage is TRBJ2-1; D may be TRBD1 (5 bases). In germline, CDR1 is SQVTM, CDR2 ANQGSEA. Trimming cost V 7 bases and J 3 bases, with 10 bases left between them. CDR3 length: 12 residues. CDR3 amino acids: CSAWQGYNEQFF. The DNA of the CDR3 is TGCAGCGCCTGGCAGGGCTACAATGAGCAGTTCTTC.

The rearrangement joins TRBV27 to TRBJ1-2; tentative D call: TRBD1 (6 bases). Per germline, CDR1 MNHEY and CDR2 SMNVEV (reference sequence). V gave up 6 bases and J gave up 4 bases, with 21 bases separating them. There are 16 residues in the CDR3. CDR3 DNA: TGTGCCAGCAGGTCCCTAAATTTGGGGGCCGCCTATGGCTACACCTTC. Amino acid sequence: CASRSLNLGAAYGYTF.

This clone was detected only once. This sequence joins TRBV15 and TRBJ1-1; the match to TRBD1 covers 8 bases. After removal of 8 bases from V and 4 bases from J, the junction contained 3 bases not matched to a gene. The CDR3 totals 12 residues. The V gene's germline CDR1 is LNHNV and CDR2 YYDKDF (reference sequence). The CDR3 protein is CATSGQGTEAFF. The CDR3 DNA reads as TGTGCCACCTCCGGACAGGGCACTGAAGCTTTCTTT. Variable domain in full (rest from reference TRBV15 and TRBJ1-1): DAMVIQNPRYQVTQFGKPVTLSCSQTLNHNVMYWYQQKSSQAPKLLFHYYDKDFNNEADTPDNFQSRRPNTSFCFLDIRSPGLGDTAMYLCATSGQGTEAFFGQGTRLTVV.

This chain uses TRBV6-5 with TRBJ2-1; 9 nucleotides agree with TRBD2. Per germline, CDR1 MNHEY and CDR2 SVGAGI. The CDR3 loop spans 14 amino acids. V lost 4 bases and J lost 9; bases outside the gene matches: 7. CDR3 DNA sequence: TGTGCCAGCAGTTCCGGGACTAGCACAAGTGAGCAGTTCTTC. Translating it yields CASSSGTSTSEQFF.

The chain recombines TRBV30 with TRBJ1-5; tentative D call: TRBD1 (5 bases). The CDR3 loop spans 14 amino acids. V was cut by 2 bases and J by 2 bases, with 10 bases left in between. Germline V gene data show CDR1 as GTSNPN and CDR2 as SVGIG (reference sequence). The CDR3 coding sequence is TGTGCCTGGAGTCTCGGGGGGGGCAATCAGCCCCAGCATTTT. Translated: CAWSLGGGNQPQHF.

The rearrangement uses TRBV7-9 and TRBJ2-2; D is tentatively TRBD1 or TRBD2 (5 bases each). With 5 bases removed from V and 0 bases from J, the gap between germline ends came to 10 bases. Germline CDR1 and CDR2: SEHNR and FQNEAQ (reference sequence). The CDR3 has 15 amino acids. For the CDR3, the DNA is TGTGCCAGCAGCCGCGAGGGGACGAACACCGGGGAGCTGTTTTTT. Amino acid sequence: CASSREGTNTGELFF.

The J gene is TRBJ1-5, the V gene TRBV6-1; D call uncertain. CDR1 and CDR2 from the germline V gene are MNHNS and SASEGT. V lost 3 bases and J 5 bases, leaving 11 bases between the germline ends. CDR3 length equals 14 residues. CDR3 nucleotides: TGTGCCAGCAGTGACTCTACCGGGGATCAGCCCCAGCATTTT. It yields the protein CASSDSTGDQPQHF.

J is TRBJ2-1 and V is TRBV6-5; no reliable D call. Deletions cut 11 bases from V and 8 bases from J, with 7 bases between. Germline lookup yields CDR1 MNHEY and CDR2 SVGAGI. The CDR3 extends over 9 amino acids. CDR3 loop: CAAGYEQFF. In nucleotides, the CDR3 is TGTGCCGCTGGGTATGAGCAGTTCTTC.

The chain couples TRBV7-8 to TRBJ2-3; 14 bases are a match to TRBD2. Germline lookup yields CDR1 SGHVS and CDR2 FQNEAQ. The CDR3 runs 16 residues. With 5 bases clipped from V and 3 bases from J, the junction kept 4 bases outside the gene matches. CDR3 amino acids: CASSPRTSGGTDTQYF. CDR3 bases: TGTGCCAGCAGCCCCCGGACTAGCGGGGGGACAGATACGCAGTATTTT.

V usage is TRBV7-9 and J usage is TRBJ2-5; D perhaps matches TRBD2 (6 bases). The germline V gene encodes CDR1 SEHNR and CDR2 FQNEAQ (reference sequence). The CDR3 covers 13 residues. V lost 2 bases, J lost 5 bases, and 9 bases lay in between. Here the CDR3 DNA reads TGTGCCAGCAGCTTACTAGCGTGGGAGACCCAGTACTTC. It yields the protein CASSLLAWETQYF. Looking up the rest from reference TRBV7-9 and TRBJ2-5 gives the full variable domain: DTGVSQNPRHKITKRGQNVTFRCDPISEHNRLYWYRQTLGQGPEFLTYFQNEAQLEKSRLLSDRFSAERPKGSFSTLEIQRTEQGDSAMYLCASSLLAWETQYFGPGTRLLVL.

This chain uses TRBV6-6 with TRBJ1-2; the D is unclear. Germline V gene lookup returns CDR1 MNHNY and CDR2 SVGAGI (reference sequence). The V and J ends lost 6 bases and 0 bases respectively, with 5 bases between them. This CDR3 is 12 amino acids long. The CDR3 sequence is CASSDPNYGYTF. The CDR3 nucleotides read TGTGCCAGCAGCGACCCTAACTATGGCTACACCTTC.

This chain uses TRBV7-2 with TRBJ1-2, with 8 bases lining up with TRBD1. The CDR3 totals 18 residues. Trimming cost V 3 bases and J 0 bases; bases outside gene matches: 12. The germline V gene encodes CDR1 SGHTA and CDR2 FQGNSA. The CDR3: CASSFISAGTGTNYGYTF. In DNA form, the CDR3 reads TGTGCCAGCAGCTTTATTTCTGCCGGGACAGGCACTAACTATGGCTACACCTTC.

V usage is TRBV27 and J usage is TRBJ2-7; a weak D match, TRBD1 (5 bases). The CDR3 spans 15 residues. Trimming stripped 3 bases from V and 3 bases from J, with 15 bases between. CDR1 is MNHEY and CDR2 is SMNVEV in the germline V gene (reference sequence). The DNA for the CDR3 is TGTGCCAGCAGTTTTTCCCCAGGGTACTACTACGAGCAGTACTTC. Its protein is CASSFSPGYYYEQYF.

CDR3 in amino acids: CASSSGLGSLSYEQYF. The CDR3 nucleotides read TGTGCCAGCAGCTCGGGACTCGGGTCTTTGTCCTACGAGCAGTACTTC. The rearrangement uses TRBV11-2 and TRBJ2-7, with D possibly matching TRBD2 (6 bases). V lost 4 bases and J 1 base, leaving 17 bases between the germline ends. The CDR3 is 16 residues long. Germline V gene sequence: CDR1 SGHAT, CDR2 FQNNGV.

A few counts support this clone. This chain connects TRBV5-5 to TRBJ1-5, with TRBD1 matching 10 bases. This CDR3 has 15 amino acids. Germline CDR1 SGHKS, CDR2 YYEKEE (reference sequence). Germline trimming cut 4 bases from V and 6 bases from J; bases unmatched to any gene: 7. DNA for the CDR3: TGTGCCAGCAGCAAGACAGGGGGCGCAGGTCAGCCCCAGCATTTT. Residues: CASSKTGGAGQPQHF.